The 4 T cell receptor beta chains below come from one sample, sequenced in a study of T-cell memory formation after mild COVID-19. MiXCR was run by TCRdb on the 5' RACE reads, yielding one entry per CDR3 protein. The data show about 150,000 distinct CDR3 sequences, around 5.8% seen once. Sequencing was performed on PBMCs or a T cell subset sorted from them (not recorded which). These receptors came from an adult woman who had mild COVID-19 (a few samples of this study predate the infection). Cell type and time point are not known.

This clonotype was picked up many times. The chain carries TRBV27 and TRBJ2-1; 12 nucleotides line up with TRBD2. This CDR3 region has 16 residues. V lost 6 bases and J lost 6; bases outside the gene matches: 9. Germline V lookup: CDR1 MNHEY, CDR2 SMNVEV (reference sequence). As DNA, the CDR3 is TGTGCCAGCAGACGAAACGGACTAGCGGGGTTCAATGAGCAGTTCTTC. Translation gives CASRRNGLAGFNEQFF.

This clonotype was seen a handful of times. The gene calls are TRBV20-1 and TRBJ1-6, with a possible D match to TRBD1 (5 bases). V gave up 3 bases and J gave up 0 bases, with 9 bases separating them. Germline lookup yields CDR1 DFQATT and CDR2 SNEGSKA (reference sequence). This CDR3 region has 15 residues. The CDR3 nucleotides read TGCAGTGCTAGGGGGGGGAGCTCCTATAATTCACCCCTCCACTTT. Its protein product is CSARGGSSYNSPLHF.

This clonotype was recorded many times. V gene TRBV7-2 combines with J gene TRBJ2-3; 7 bases match TRBD2. The CDR3 sequence is 15 residues long. V trimming: 5 bases; J trimming: 2 bases; junction bases outside the gene matches: 7. The V gene's germline CDR1 is SGHTA and CDR2 FQGNSA. CDR3 sequence: CASSQRDYHTDTQYF. Here the CDR3 DNA reads TGTGCCAGCAGCCAACGGGACTATCACACAGATACGCAGTATTTT.

This clonotype was counted many times. The chain recombines TRBV7-8 with TRBJ2-7, with D tentatively TRBD2 (7 bases). The germline CDR1 and CDR2 sequences are SGHVS and FQNEAQ. V dropped 5 bases and J dropped 5 bases, with 22 bases sitting between them. The CDR3 sequence is 16 residues long. CDR3 residues: CASSLRGGLFRNEQYF. The CDR3 nucleotides read TGTGCCAGCAGCCTACGCGGGGGCCTCTTTAGGAACGAGCAGTACTTC.